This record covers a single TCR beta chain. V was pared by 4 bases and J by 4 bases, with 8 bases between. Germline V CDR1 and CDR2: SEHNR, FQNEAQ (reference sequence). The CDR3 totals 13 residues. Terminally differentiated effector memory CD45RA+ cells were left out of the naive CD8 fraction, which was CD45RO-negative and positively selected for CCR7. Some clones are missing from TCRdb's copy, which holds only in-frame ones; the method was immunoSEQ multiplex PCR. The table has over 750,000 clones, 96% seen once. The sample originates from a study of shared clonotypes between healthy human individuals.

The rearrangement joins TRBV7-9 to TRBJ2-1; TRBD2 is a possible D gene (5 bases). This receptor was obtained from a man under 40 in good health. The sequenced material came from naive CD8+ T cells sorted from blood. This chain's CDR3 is CASSYGDYNEQFF. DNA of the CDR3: TGTGCCAGCAGCTACGGGGATTACAATGAGCAGTTCTTC.